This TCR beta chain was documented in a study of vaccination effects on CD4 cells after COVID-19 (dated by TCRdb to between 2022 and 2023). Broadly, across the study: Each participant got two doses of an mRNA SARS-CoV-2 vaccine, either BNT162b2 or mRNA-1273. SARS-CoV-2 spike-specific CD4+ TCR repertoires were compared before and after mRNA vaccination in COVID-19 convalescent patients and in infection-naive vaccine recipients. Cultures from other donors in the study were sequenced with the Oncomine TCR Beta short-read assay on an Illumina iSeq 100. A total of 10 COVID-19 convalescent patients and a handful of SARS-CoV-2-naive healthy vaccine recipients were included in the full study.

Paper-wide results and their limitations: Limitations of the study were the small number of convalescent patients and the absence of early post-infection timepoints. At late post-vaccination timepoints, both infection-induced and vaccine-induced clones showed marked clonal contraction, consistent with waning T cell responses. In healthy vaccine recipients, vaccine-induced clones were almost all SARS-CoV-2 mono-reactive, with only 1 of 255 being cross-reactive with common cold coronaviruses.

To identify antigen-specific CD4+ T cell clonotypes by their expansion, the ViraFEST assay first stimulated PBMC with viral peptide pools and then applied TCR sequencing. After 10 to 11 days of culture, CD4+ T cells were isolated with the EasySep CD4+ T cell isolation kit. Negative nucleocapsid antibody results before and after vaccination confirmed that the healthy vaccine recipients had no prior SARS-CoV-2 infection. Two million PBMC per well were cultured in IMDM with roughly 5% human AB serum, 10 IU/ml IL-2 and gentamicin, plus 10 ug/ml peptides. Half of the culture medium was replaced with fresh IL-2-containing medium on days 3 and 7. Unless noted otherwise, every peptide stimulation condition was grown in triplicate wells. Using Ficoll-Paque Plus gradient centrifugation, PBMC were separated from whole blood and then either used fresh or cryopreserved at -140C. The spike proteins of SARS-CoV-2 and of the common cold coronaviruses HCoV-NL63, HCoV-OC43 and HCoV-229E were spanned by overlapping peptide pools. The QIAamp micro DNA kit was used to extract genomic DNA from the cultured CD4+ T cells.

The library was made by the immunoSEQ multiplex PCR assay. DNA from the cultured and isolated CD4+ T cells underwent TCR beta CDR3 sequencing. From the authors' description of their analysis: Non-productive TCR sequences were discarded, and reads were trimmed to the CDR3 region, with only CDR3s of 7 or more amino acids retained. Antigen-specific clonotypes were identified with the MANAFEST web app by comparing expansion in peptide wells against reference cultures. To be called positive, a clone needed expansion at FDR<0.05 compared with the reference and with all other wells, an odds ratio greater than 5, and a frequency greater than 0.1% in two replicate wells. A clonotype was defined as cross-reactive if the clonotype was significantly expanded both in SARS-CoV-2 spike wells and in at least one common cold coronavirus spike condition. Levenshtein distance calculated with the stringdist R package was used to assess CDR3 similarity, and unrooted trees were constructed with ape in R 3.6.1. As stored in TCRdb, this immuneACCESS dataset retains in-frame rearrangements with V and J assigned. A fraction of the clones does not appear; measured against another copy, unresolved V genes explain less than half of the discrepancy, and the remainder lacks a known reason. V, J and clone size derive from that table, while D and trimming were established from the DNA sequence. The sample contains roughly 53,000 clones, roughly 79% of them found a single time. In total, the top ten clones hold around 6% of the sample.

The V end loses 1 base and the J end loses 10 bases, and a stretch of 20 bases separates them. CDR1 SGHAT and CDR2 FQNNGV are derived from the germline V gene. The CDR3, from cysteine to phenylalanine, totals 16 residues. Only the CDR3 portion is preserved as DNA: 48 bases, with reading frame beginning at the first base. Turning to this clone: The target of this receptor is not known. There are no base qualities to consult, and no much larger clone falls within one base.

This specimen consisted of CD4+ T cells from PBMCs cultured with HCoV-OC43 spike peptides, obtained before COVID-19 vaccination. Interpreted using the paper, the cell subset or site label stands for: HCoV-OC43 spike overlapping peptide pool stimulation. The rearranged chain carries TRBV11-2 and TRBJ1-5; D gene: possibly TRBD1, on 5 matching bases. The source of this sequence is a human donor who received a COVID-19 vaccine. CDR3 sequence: CASSLGRGGGRGPQHF. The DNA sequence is TGTGCCAGCAGCTTAGGTCGCGGGGGGGGTCGCGGACCCCAGCATTTT. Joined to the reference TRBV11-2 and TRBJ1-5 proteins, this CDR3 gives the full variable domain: EAGVAQSPRYKIIEKRQSVAFWCNPISGHATLYWYQQILGQGPKLLIQFQNNGVVDDSQLPKDRFSAERLKGVDSTLKIQPAKLEDSAVYLCASSLGRGGGRGPQHFGDGTRLSIL.